Listed below are T cell receptor beta chains from one sample, sequenced in a study of T-cell memory formation after mild COVID-19. From the 5' RACE reads, TCRdb called clonotypes with MiXCR, one entry per CDR3 protein. The data show around 30,000 distinct CDR3 sequences, 12% seen once. Sequences were obtained from PBMCs or a T cell subset sorted from them (not recorded which). The receptor source for this set is an adult woman who had mild COVID-19 (a few samples of this study predate the infection). Cell type and time point are not known. CDR3s include the opening cysteine and the closing phenylalanine or tryptophan. The D gene is left open where the match is weak. Clone size, where shown, is once, few, many, or a class for clones that have expanded.

d_call j_call v_call clone_size cdr3_aa cdr3_nt
- TRBJ2-1 TRBV7-6 - CASSSRGPYNEQFF TGTGCCAGCAGCTCCAGGGGCCCCTACAATGAGCAGTTCTTC
- TRBJ1-1 TRBV20-1 many CSASSPRTANTEAFF TGCAGTGCTTCATCACCACGGACAGCGAACACTGAAGCTTTCTTT
TRBD1 TRBJ2-1 TRBV13 - CASSFPGQAYNEQFF TGTGCCAGCAGCTTCCCGGGACAGGCCTACAATGAGCAGTTCTTC
TRBD1 TRBJ2-7 TRBV18 many CASSLARTGAYEQYF TGTGCCAGCTCACTAGCTCGGACAGGGGCCTACGAGCAGTACTTC
TRBD1 TRBJ2-7 TRBV4-3 once CASSQGPTGEEQYF TGCGCCAGCAGCCAAGGCCCGACAGGGGAGGAGCAGTACTTC
TRBD1 TRBJ2-5 TRBV7-9 - CASSLGPRTGGRETQYF TGTGCCAGCAGCTTAGGCCCCCGGACAGGGGGCCGAGAGACCCAGTACTTC
- TRBJ2-7 TRBV5-4 many CASSSPGTPSYEQYF TGTGCCAGCAGCTCGCCCGGGACTCCGTCCTACGAGCAGTACTTC
- TRBJ2-7 TRBV7-6 many CASSLGSGGHYEQYF TGTGCCAGCAGCTTAGGCAGTGGGGGCCACTACGAGCAGTACTTC
- TRBJ1-1 TRBV5-1 many CASSFSGDTEAFF TGCGCCAGCAGCTTTTCAGGGGACACTGAAGCTTTCTTT
TRBD2 TRBJ2-1 TRBV19 many CASKLLAGGSNEQFF TGTGCCAGTAAGTTACTAGCGGGAGGATCAAATGAGCAGTTCTTC
TRBD2 TRBJ2-3 TRBV6-4 - CASARTSGGADTQYF TGTGCCAGCGCGCGGACTAGCGGGGGCGCAGATACGCAGTATTTT
TRBD2 TRBJ2-1 TRBV6-2/TRBV6-3 many CASTLAGAPYEQFF TGTGCCAGCACTCTAGCGGGAGCTCCTTATGAGCAGTTCTTC
- TRBJ1-1 TRBV10-3 - CAISESMGPEAFF TGTGCCATCAGTGAGTCGATGGGTCCTGAAGCTTTCTTT
TRBD1 TRBJ1-4 TRBV3-1 - CASSLGDRGFEKLFF TGTGCCAGCAGCCTCGGGGACAGGGGGTTTGAAAAACTGTTTTTT
- TRBJ2-1 TRBV7-2 many CASSSRTGYNEQFF TGTGCCAGCAGCTCCCGGACGGGCTACAATGAGCAGTTCTTC
- TRBJ2-1 TRBV7-3 many CASSPDNHNEQFF TGTGCCAGCAGTCCGGACAACCACAATGAGCAGTTCTTC
- TRBJ2-7 TRBV20-1 many CSGRSGVPPHEQYF TGCAGTGGAAGAAGTGGAGTTCCGCCCCACGAGCAGTACTTC
TRBD1 TRBJ2-7 TRBV30 many CAWSTQGAGEQYF TGTGCCTGGAGTACACAGGGGGCAGGGGAGCAGTACTTC
- TRBJ1-1 TRBV9 many CASSTGHLNTEAFF TGTGCCAGCAGCACGGGACACTTGAACACTGAAGCTTTCTTT
- TRBJ1-2 TRBV7-9 many CASSALPLTDNYGYTF TGTGCCAGCAGCGCTCTCCCCCTGACAGACAACTATGGCTACACCTTC
TRBD1 TRBJ1-5 TRBV6-5 many CASSYTGGQPQHF TGTGCCAGCAGTTATACAGGGGGTCAGCCCCAGCATTTT
- TRBJ2-3 TRBV11-2 many CASSLVQGPPDTQYF TGTGCCAGCAGCTTAGTTCAGGGGCCCCCTGATACGCAGTATTTT
- TRBJ2-3 TRBV6-5 many CASSQRADWGTDTQYF TGTGCCAGCAGTCAACGGGCGGATTGGGGGACAGATACGCAGTATTTT
- TRBJ2-7 TRBV9 many CASSVDATLGEQYF TGTGCCAGCAGCGTAGACGCCACCCTCGGCGAGCAGTACTTC
- TRBJ1-1 TRBV5-5 many CASSLGQNLMNTEAFF TGTGCCAGCAGCTTGGGACAGAATCTCATGAACACTGAAGCTTTCTTT
TRBD2 TRBJ2-1 TRBV20-1 many CSARYTSGRVSGGTATYNEQFF TGCAGTGCTAGATATACGTCAGGGAGGGTGAGCGGGGGGACCGCCACGTACAATGAGCAGTTCTTC
- TRBJ1-1 TRBV5-8 - CASSPTTGSGTEAFF TGTGCCAGCAGCCCAACCACAGGGAGCGGCACTGAAGCTTTCTTT
- TRBJ2-6 TRBV19 few CASTHRETSGANVLTF TGTGCCAGTACCCATCGGGAGACCTCTGGGGCCAACGTCCTGACTTTC
- TRBJ2-5 TRBV2 many CASSVLEGSQETQYF TGTGCCAGCAGTGTGCTGGAAGGGAGCCAAGAGACCCAGTACTTC
- TRBJ1-2 TRBV4-1 many CASSQDLSPASWGGYTF TGCGCCAGCAGCCAAGACCTTTCGCCTGCCAGTTGGGGTGGCTACACCTTC
TRBD1 TRBJ1-2 TRBV9 many CASSVRTGEGYTF TGTGCCAGCAGCGTCAGGACAGGAGAAGGCTACACCTTC